These 32 T cell receptor beta chains share one sample of origin, sequenced in a study of vaccination and CD4 T cells after COVID-19. Sequence data for DNA of cultured CD4+ T cells were generated by the Oncomine TCR Beta short-read assay. TCRdb reprocessed the PCR reads via MiXCR and lists one record per CDR3 protein. Of about 13,000 distinct CDR3 sequences in the sample, over 45% were seen once. No antigen has been assigned to these receptors. As to treatment: approximately 9-day PBMC culture with coronavirus spike peptide pools or control peptides (ViraFEST assay). The material sequenced was CD4+ T cells from blood, cultured in vitro. These receptors came from a human donor who had recovered from COVID-19.

This clonotype showed up just a few times. The chain employs TRBV6-2 or TRBV6-3 and TRBJ2-3; D remains ambiguous. V lost 3 bases to trimming and J lost 1 base, with 11 bases between them. Germline loops: CDR1 MNHEY, CDR2 SVGEGT. The CDR3 extends over 15 amino acids. CDR3 DNA: TGTGCCAGCAGTTATCGGAGCCAACGCACAGATACGCAGTATTTT. Translating it yields CASSYRSQRTDTQYF.

This clonotype was counted only a few times. The chain joins TRBV20-1 to TRBJ2-7; TRBD2 is a possible D gene (5 bases). The germline gives CDR1 DFQATT, CDR2 SNEGSKA (reference sequence). The CDR3 sequence is 14 residues long. Trimming took off 6 bases at V and 4 bases at J, with 19 bases between the two ends. CDR3 residues: CSARPLRGSYEQYF. CDR3 nucleotides: TGCAGTGCAAGACCCCTCCGGGGTTCATACGAGCAGTACTTC.

The genes are TRBV29-1 and TRBJ2-5; 8 bases fit TRBD1. Unmatched junction bases numbered 9, after V lost 4 bases and J lost 5 bases. Germline CDR1 and CDR2: SQVTM and ANQGSEA. The CDR3 sequence is 14 residues long. The CDR3 protein is CSVVRRGRMETQYF. In DNA form, the CDR3 reads TGCAGCGTTGTTCGCAGGGGGCGTATGGAGACCCAGTACTTC.

The chain uses TRBV15 and TRBJ2-1, with 7 bases identical to TRBD2. This CDR3 contains 16 residues. V gave up 1 base and J gave up 4 bases; unmatched junction bases: 7. Germline CDR1 reads LNHNV; CDR2 reads YYDKDF (reference sequence). The CDR3 sequence is CATSRGMDGRYNEQFF. The CDR3 coding sequence is TGTGCCACCAGCAGAGGAATGGACGGGAGGTACAATGAGCAGTTCTTC.

The CDR3 sequence: CATSRDPPYGTVSYEQYF. DNA for the CDR3: TGTGCCACCAGCAGAGACCCTCCTTACGGGACGGTCTCCTACGAGCAGTACTTC. This chain joins TRBV15 and TRBJ2-7; D may match TRBD1 or TRBD2 (5 bases each). There are 18 residues in the CDR3. V lost 0 bases and J lost 0, with 18 bases in between. Germline V gene lookup returns CDR1 LNHNV and CDR2 YYDKDF (reference sequence).

A few counts support this clonotype. The rearrangement links TRBV7-2 to TRBJ2-3; D possibly corresponds to TRBD2 (5 bases). The CDR3 extends over 14 amino acids. CDR1 and CDR2 from the germline V gene are SGHTA and FQGNSA. Trimming removed 6 bases at V and 2 bases at J, with 12 bases between. CDR3 in DNA: TGTGCCAGCAGGGAGGCCGTAGTCACAGATACGCAGTATTTT. Amino acid sequence: CASREAVVTDTQYF.

The V and J genes are TRBV6-1 and TRBJ2-7, with D possibly TRBD1 on 5 matching bases. The germline V gene encodes CDR1 MNHNS and CDR2 SASEGT. CDR3 size: 12 residues. V was shortened by 6 bases and J by 5 bases, with 11 bases between the two germline ends. CDR3 residues: CASRASRDEQYF. The CDR3, as DNA: TGTGCCAGCAGAGCTTCCAGGGACGAGCAGTACTTC.

The chain has TRBV19 and TRBJ2-3; D is unresolved. This CDR3 has 15 residues. The germline V and J ends were trimmed by 10 bases and 4 bases, with 21 bases remaining between them. Germline loops: CDR1 LNHDA, CDR2 SQIVND (reference sequence). The CDR3 reads CATAILGGVADTQYF. In DNA form, the CDR3 reads TGTGCCACCGCTATTCTGGGCGGAGTCGCAGATACGCAGTATTTT.

The chain joins TRBV20-1 to TRBJ2-7; D could derive from TRBD1 or TRBD2 (5 bases each). Looked up from germline, CDR1 is DFQATT and CDR2 is SNEGSKA (reference sequence). This CDR3 is built from 13 residues. The V end was cut by 6 bases, the J end by 6 bases, with 18 bases between. In DNA, the CDR3 is TGCAGTGCCAAACGGGACCTCCTAGGCGAGCAGTACTTC. Its translation is CSAKRDLLGEQYF.

The chain carries TRBV20-1 and TRBJ1-2; 7 bases line up with TRBD1. Germline V gene lookup returns CDR1 DFQATT and CDR2 SNEGSKA (reference sequence). The CDR3 length is 12 residues. The CDR3 region has the DNA TGCAGGTCCCTCGGGACAGATGGGGGCTACACCTTC. It yields the protein CRSLGTDGGYTF.

This clonotype was seen more than once but under ten times. The chain has TRBV7-8 and TRBJ1-5; 8 positions match TRBD1. Losses at the gene ends were 3 bases for V and 6 bases for J; bases not matched to a gene: 7. This CDR3 has 15 residues. The germline V gene has CDR1 SGHVS and CDR2 FQNEAQ. In nucleotides, the CDR3 is TGTGCCAGCAGCTTGGACAGGGTACTTTCTCAGCCCCAGCATTTT. It is translated as CASSLDRVLSQPQHF.

The J gene is TRBJ1-2, the V gene TRBV28, with a possible D match to TRBD1 (6 bases). The CDR3 spans 13 residues. Trimming shortened V by 5 bases and J by 7 bases, and 14 bases separated the two germline ends. Per the germline V gene, CDR1 is MDHEN and CDR2 is SYDVKM. DNA for the CDR3: TGTGCCAGCAGTCCCGGGGCACAGGGTGGCTACACCTTC. This translates into CASSPGAQGGYTF.

This clonotype was seen just once. This chain links TRBV28 with TRBJ2-7; TRBD2 is a possible D gene (6 bases). The germline V gene has CDR1 MDHEN and CDR2 SYDVKM. The CDR3 extends over 15 amino acids. V was shortened by 2 bases and J by 2 bases, with 13 bases between the two germline ends. Here the CDR3 reads CASSLPGTGAYEQYF. The CDR3 bases are TGTGCCAGCAGTTTACCAGGGACTGGGGCCTACGAGCAGTACTTC.

This rearrangement joins TRBV11-2 to TRBJ1-2, with D tentatively TRBD1 (6 bases). The V end was cut by 4 bases, the J end by 4 bases, with 13 bases between. Germline V CDR1 and CDR2: SGHAT, FQNNGV. This CDR3 is built from 14 residues. This chain's CDR3 is CASSYNREAYGYTF. The DNA for the CDR3 is TGTGCCAGCAGCTACAACAGGGAAGCCTATGGCTACACCTTC.

The rearrangement links TRBV11-2 to TRBJ2-5; TRBD1 might be the D (6 bases). V was clipped by 2 bases and J by 0 bases, with 13 bases between them. CDR3 length: 16 residues. Germline V gives CDR1 SGHAT, CDR2 FQNNGV. DNA for the CDR3: TGTGCCAGCAGCTTAATTGGGCAGGGGCACCAAGAGACCCAGTACTTC. Its translation is CASSLIGQGHQETQYF.

The chain employs TRBV7-2 and TRBJ1-5; 10 bases agree with TRBD1. The CDR3 runs to 14 residues. CDR1 SGHTA and CDR2 FQGNSA come from the germline V gene. V lost 5 bases, J lost 7 bases, and 5 bases stayed unmatched. In DNA, the CDR3 is TGTGCCAGCAGCCCGACAGGGGGCAGGCAGCCCCAGCATTTT. It is translated as CASSPTGGRQPQHF.

The chain is built from TRBV29-1 and TRBJ2-7, with a possible D match to TRBD1 (6 bases). Germline loops: CDR1 SQVTM, CDR2 ANQGSEA. This CDR3 comprises 16 residues. V lost 4 bases and J 5 bases, leaving 24 bases between the germline ends. The CDR3 spells CSVAPRDQGIMDEQYF. CDR3 coding DNA: TGCAGCGTTGCTCCCAGGGACCAGGGGATTATGGACGAGCAGTACTTC.

The V and J genes are TRBV28 and TRBJ1-2, with TRBD1 as a possible D gene (5 bases). This CDR3 is 11 amino acids long. Trimming took off 6 bases at V and 3 bases at J, with 5 bases between the two ends. Germline V gives CDR1 MDHEN, CDR2 SYDVKM. The CDR3 DNA reads as TGTGCCAGCAGGGGGGACTATGGCTACACCTTC. It specifies CASRGDYGYTF.

The chain couples TRBV28 to TRBJ2-3, with 11 nucleotides matching TRBD1. The CDR3 length is 17 residues. V shed 5 bases, J shed 5 bases, and the junction held 12 bases outside the gene matches. CDR1 and CDR2 from the germline V gene are MDHEN and SYDVKM. The CDR3 region has the DNA TGTGCCAGCAGTCCTGACTGGGGGACAGGGGGTCAAGATACGCAGTATTTT. This codes for CASSPDWGTGGQDTQYF.

The CDR3, as DNA: TGTGCCAGCAGGGCCGGGACAGCTAACTATGGCTACACCTTC. Protein product: CASRAGTANYGYTF. This chain joins TRBV28 and TRBJ1-2; 7 nucleotides line up with TRBD1. The germline V gene has CDR1 MDHEN and CDR2 SYDVKM. V shed 6 bases and J 0 bases; nucleotides not matched to a gene: 4. This CDR3 contains 14 residues.

CDR3 in DNA: TGCAGTGCTAGAGATTCGGGAGGGAAGAAAGATACGCAGTATTTT. The encoded protein is CSARDSGGKKDTQYF. The V gene is TRBV20-1, the J gene TRBJ2-3; 8 nucleotides align to TRBD2. Germline loops: CDR1 DFQATT, CDR2 SNEGSKA (reference sequence). With 0 bases clipped from V and 5 bases from J, the junction kept 7 bases outside the gene matches. CDR3 size: 15 residues.

The rearrangement uses TRBV29-1 and TRBJ2-1; 8 nucleotides match TRBD1. The CDR3 has 15 amino acids. Per germline, CDR1 SQVTM and CDR2 ANQGSEA. V gave up 5 bases and J gave up 5 bases; unmatched junction bases: 11. Here the CDR3 DNA reads TGCAGCGTTACAGGAGGTCAGGGGGCCAACAATGAGCAGTTCTTC. Translated, it gives CSVTGGQGANNEQFF.

This clonotype was seen a single time. The chain has TRBV30 and TRBJ2-7; D is perhaps TRBD1 (5 bases). CDR1 and CDR2 from the germline V gene are GTSNPN and SVGIG (reference sequence). The CDR3 is 15 residues long. V was clipped by 4 bases and J by 0 bases, with 16 bases between them. CDR3 region: CAWKSQTVSSYEQYF. Written as DNA, the CDR3 is TGTGCCTGGAAAAGCCAGACAGTCAGCTCCTACGAGCAGTACTTC.

This clonotype was observed a single time. The chain has TRBV19 and TRBJ1-1, with D maybe TRBD1 (6 bases). V lost 5 bases, J lost 0 bases, and 13 bases lay in between. The CDR3 is made up of 15 amino acids. Germline V gene data show CDR1 as LNHDA and CDR2 as SQIVND (reference sequence). This CDR3 reads CASSFQDSMNTEAFF. As DNA, the CDR3 is TGTGCCAGTAGTTTTCAGGACAGCATGAACACTGAAGCTTTCTTT.

This clonotype is categorized as medium-sized. V usage is TRBV6-1 and J usage is TRBJ2-7, with 8 bases identical to TRBD1. The CDR3 has 14 residues. Germline-derived CDR1 and CDR2 are MNHNS and SASEGT. Unmatched junction bases numbered 3, after V lost 4 bases and J lost 1 base. For the CDR3, the DNA is TGTGCCAGCAGTGGACAGGGGTCTTCCTACGAGCAGTACTTC. This encodes CASSGQGSSYEQYF.

The rearrangement joins TRBV6-2 or TRBV6-3 to TRBJ2-3; 7 bases map to TRBD1. The CDR3 is 11 amino acids. CDR1 MNHEY and CDR2 SVGEGT come from the germline V gene. V lost 6 bases and J lost 8; bases outside the gene matches: 2. This CDR3 reads CASRGQSTQYF. In DNA form, the CDR3 reads TGTGCCAGCAGGGGACAGAGTACGCAGTATTTT.

The V gene is TRBV6-5, the J gene TRBJ2-1; unclear D gene. V lost 2 bases and J lost 8, with 10 bases in between. The CDR3 has 13 residues. CDR1 MNHEY and CDR2 SVGAGI come from the germline V gene. CDR3 nucleotide sequence: TGTGCCAGCAGTTACCGGAGAAGCGATGAGCAGTTCTTC. It yields the protein CASSYRRSDEQFF.

This chain links TRBV6-1 with TRBJ2-5; no definite D call. From germline, CDR1 is MNHNS and CDR2 SASEGT. The CDR3 has 11 amino acids. Trimming stripped 10 bases from V and 2 bases from J, with 8 bases between. CDR3 in amino acids: CATGFQETQYF. CDR3 nucleotide sequence: TGTGCCACCGGGTTTCAAGAGACCCAGTACTTC.

The rearrangement uses TRBV12-3 or TRBV12-4 and TRBJ1-6; D might be TRBD1 (5 bases). The CDR3 totals 14 residues. The germline V and J ends were trimmed by 7 bases and 8 bases, with 15 bases remaining between them. The DNA for the CDR3 is TGTGCCAGCACCCCTGGGGGTTGGGATTCACCCCTCCACTTT. Encoded protein: CASTPGGWDSPLHF.

The chain couples TRBV5-1 to TRBJ2-7, with D uncertain. V dropped 5 bases and J dropped 6 bases, with 12 bases sitting between them. This CDR3 contains 12 residues. Germline CDR1 and CDR2: SGHRS and YFSETQ. The CDR3 DNA sequence: TGCGCCAGCAGGCCCCGCCTTTCCGAGCAGTACTTC. This gives the protein CASRPRLSEQYF.

V gene TRBV7-3 combines with J gene TRBJ2-7; a possible D gene is TRBD2 (5 bases). The germline V gene encodes CDR1 SGHTA and CDR2 FQGTGA. The V end was cut by 1 base, the J end by 6 bases, with 10 bases between. The CDR3 consists of 13 residues. The CDR3 protein is CASSLMAGSEQYF. The DNA of the CDR3 is TGTGCCAGCAGCTTAATGGCGGGCTCCGAGCAGTACTTC.

The chain joins TRBV27 to TRBJ2-7; 10 positions match TRBD2. In germline, CDR1 is MNHEY, CDR2 SMNVEV (reference sequence). The CDR3 has 15 residues. The V segment lost 4 bases and the J segment 2 bases; nucleotides outside the gene matches: 5. CDR3 residues: CASSSQSGRAYEQYF. In DNA form, the CDR3 reads TGTGCCAGCAGTTCCCAGAGCGGGAGGGCCTACGAGCAGTACTTC.